The rows below give T cell receptor beta chains drawn from one sample of a study of blood T cell repertoires in COVID-19. Generated by immunoSEQ multiplex PCR, the TCRdb table keeps only in-frame clones and is missing some. The sample has 55,000 to 70,000 clones; approximately 87% are singletons. The sequenced material came from peripheral blood. The receptors were sampled from a man aged 60-69 years with active or convalescent COVID-19. Each CDR3 is given with its conserved first and last residue. D genes are given only for firm matches. The size entry is marked missing in some rows and otherwise reads once, few, many or a size class.

CDR3 protein	CDR3 DNA	J gene	clone size	D gene	CDR3 length	V gene
CATRGGSYNSPLHF	TGTGCCACCAGGGGGGGATCCTATAATTCACCCCTCCACTTT	TRBJ1-6	-	-	14	TRBV24-1
CASPLGGSNEQFF	TGTGCCAGCCCCCTCGGAGGCTCCAATGAGCAGTTCTTC	TRBJ2-1	-	-	13	TRBV2
CASSSPPPGTEAFF	TGTGCCAGCAGCTCCCCACCCCCGGGCACTGAAGCTTTCTTT	TRBJ1-1	-	-	14	TRBV5-5
CASRRLAGELNEQFF	TGTGCCAGCAGGAGACTAGCGGGAGAGTTGAATGAGCAGTTCTTC	TRBJ2-1	-	TRBD2	15	TRBV2
CASRRDGQVNTEAFF	TGTGCCAGCAGACGCGACGGACAGGTGAACACTGAAGCTTTCTTT	TRBJ1-1	-	TRBD1	15	TRBV5-5
CASSFFGSFGTGAASGYTF	TGTGCCAGCAGCTTTTTCGGGTCTTTTGGGACAGGGGCTGCCAGTGGCTACACCTTC	TRBJ1-2	-	TRBD1	19	TRBV5-6
CASSFRGQGTQKTQYF	TGTGCCAGCAGCTTCCGTGGACAGGGAACGCAAAAGACCCAGTACTTC	TRBJ2-5	-	TRBD1	16	TRBV7-9
CAISEGQAGRTEAFF	TGTGCCATCAGTGAAGGACAGGCGGGACGGACTGAAGCTTTCTTT	TRBJ1-1	once	TRBD1	15	TRBV10-3
CASSPPLGGQGAFNEQFF	TGTGCCAGCAGCCCCCCCCTTGGGGGACAGGGGGCTTTTAATGAGCAGTTCTTC	TRBJ2-1	few	TRBD1	18	TRBV7-6
CASSLSVCVLNSNQPQHF	TGTGCCAGCAGCTTGTCGGTCTGCGTACTGAATAGCAATCAGCCCCAGCATTTT	TRBJ1-5	-	-	18	TRBV5-7
CASSQDPGVSGNTIYF	TGTGCCAGCAGCCAGGACCCGGGGGTGTCTGGAAACACCATATATTTT	TRBJ1-3	-	-	16	TRBV7-3
CASSRAAAGGSYEQYF	TGTGCCAGCAGCCGTGCGGCCGCGGGAGGGTCCTACGAGCAGTACTTC	TRBJ2-7	-	TRBD2	16	TRBV27
CASSIGQGAPGTEAFF	TGTGCCAGTAGTATAGGTCAGGGGGCGCCGGGTACTGAAGCTTTCTTT	TRBJ1-1	once	TRBD1	16	TRBV19
CASSQDIQGNIGVYGYTF	TGCGCCAGCAGCCAAGATATACAGGGGAATATTGGGGTCTATGGCTACACCTTC	TRBJ1-2	-	TRBD1	18	TRBV4-3
CASSPGTASGNTIYF	TGTGCCAGCAGCCCAGGGACAGCGTCTGGAAACACCATATATTTT	TRBJ1-3	-	TRBD1	15	TRBV6-5
CASSLERGSPLHF	TGTGCCAGCAGCTTAGAGAGGGGGTCACCCCTCCACTTT	TRBJ1-6	once	-	13	TRBV7-2
CASSRRTGGGGSPLHF	TGTGCCAGCAGCCGGCGGACAGGGGGCGGTGGTTCACCCCTCCACTTT	TRBJ1-6	-	TRBD1	16	TRBV7-2
CASSHRAEAFF	TGTGCCAGCAGCCACAGGGCTGAAGCTTTCTTT	TRBJ1-1	-	-	11	TRBV12-3/TRBV12-4
CSGVQGSYEQYF	TGCAGCGGCGTACAGGGCTCCTACGAGCAGTACTTC	TRBJ2-7	-	-	12	TRBV29-1
CASSPTVSENYGYTF	TGCGCCAGCAGCCCAACCGTTTCGGAGAACTATGGCTACACCTTC	TRBJ1-2	once	-	15	TRBV5-1
CASSQPGQGYRTDTQYF	TGCGCCAGCAGCCAACCAGGACAGGGGTATAGAACAGATACGCAGTATTTT	TRBJ2-3	-	TRBD1	17	TRBV4-1
CASSQTRGETQYF	TGTGCCAGCAGCCAGACGAGGGGGGAGACCCAGTACTTC	TRBJ2-5	-	-	13	TRBV4-2
CASSVVPRGTEAFF	TGTGCCAGCAGCGTAGTCCCCCGAGGTACTGAAGCTTTCTTT	TRBJ1-1	few	-	14	TRBV9
CASSPGDRGRNQPQHF	TGTGCCAGCAGTCCGGGGGACAGGGGGCGGAATCAGCCCCAGCATTTT	TRBJ1-5	once	TRBD1	16	TRBV28
CASSLPTGTQETQYF	TGCGCCAGCAGCTTACCGACAGGGACCCAAGAGACCCAGTACTTC	TRBJ2-5	-	TRBD1	15	TRBV5-1
CASRADSYNEQFF	TGTGCCAGCAGGGCCGACAGTTACAATGAGCAGTTCTTC	TRBJ2-1	-	-	13	TRBV6-5
CASSLDGRTLSDNEQFF	TGTGCCAGCAGCTTAGATGGACGGACACTATCTGACAATGAGCAGTTCTTC	TRBJ2-1	-	-	17	TRBV11-2
CASRTSGGHSSYEQYF	TGTGCCAGCAGGACTAGCGGGGGGCATAGCTCCTACGAGCAGTACTTC	TRBJ2-7	-	TRBD2	16	TRBV28
CASSLRRLAGDYEQYF	TGTGCCAGCAGCCTCCGGCGGCTAGCGGGAGACTACGAGCAGTACTTC	TRBJ2-7	-	TRBD2	16	TRBV13
CASSLSGSRYNEQFF	TGTGCCAGCAGTCTAAGCGGGAGTAGGTACAATGAGCAGTTCTTC	TRBJ2-1	-	TRBD2	15	TRBV6-2/TRBV6-3
CASSWAGNQPQHF	TGTGCCAGCAGTTGGGCAGGCAATCAGCCCCAGCATTTT	TRBJ1-5	-	-	13	TRBV12-3/TRBV12-4
CASRDTGLSSGNTIYF	TGTGCCAGCAGGGATACAGGTCTTAGCTCTGGAAACACCATATATTTT	TRBJ1-3	-	-	16	TRBV28
CASSLRQGTNTEAFF	TGTGCCAGCAGCCTACGACAGGGGACGAACACTGAAGCTTTCTTT	TRBJ1-1	-	TRBD1	15	TRBV13
CASSETGTAGGNTIYF	TGTGCCAGCTCGGAAACCGGGACAGCGGGTGGAAACACCATATATTTT	TRBJ1-3	-	TRBD1	16	TRBV18
CATTIPGQRTYGYTF	TGTGCCACCACGATTCCGGGACAGCGTACCTATGGCTACACCTTC	TRBJ1-2	-	TRBD1	15	TRBV24-1
CASSNRRGATDTQYF	TGTGCCAGCTCTAACAGGCGGGGCGCCACAGATACGCAGTATTTT	TRBJ2-3	-	-	15	TRBV18
CASSPGQAPDSPLHF	TGCGCCAGCAGCCCGGGACAGGCGCCAGATTCACCCCTCCACTTT	TRBJ1-6	-	TRBD1	15	TRBV5-1
CASRSTSGAYNEQFF	TGTGCCAGCAGATCTACTAGCGGAGCCTACAATGAGCAGTTCTTC	TRBJ2-1	-	TRBD2	15	TRBV6-5
CASSPGGTGEGNEQFF	TGTGCCAGCAGCCCAGGGGGGACAGGGGAGGGCAATGAGCAGTTCTTC	TRBJ2-1	-	TRBD1	16	TRBV7-2
CSVGTGNDGYTF	TGCAGCGTTGGGACAGGGAACGATGGCTACACCTTC	TRBJ1-2	-	TRBD1	12	TRBV29-1
CSVEQGTEAFF	TGCAGCGTTGAGCAGGGAACTGAAGCTTTCTTT	TRBJ1-1	-	-	11	TRBV29-1
CASSEFGGNTEAFF	TGTGCCAGCAGTGAATTCGGGGGGAACACTGAAGCTTTCTTT	TRBJ1-1	-	-	14	TRBV25-1
CASSHTEYNSPLHF	TGTGCCAGCAGCCATACAGAGTATAATTCACCCCTCCACTTT	TRBJ1-6	-	-	14	TRBV7-9
CASSSGNTEAFF	TGCGCCAGCAGCTCAGGGAACACTGAAGCTTTCTTT	TRBJ1-1	-	-	12	TRBV5-1
CASSYPPGNPFF	TGTGCCAGCAGTTACCCGCCGGGGAATCCTTTCTTT	TRBJ1-1	-	-	12	TRBV28
CAWSGQGWDGYTF	TGTGCCTGGAGTGGGCAGGGCTGGGATGGCTACACCTTC	TRBJ1-2	-	-	13	TRBV30
CASSGTGGTYEQYF	TGTGCCAGCAGTGGGACAGGGGGCACCTACGAGCAGTACTTC	TRBJ2-7	-	TRBD1	14	TRBV28
CASSADRGRGEAFF	TGTGCCAGCAGCGCGGACAGGGGGCGCGGTGAAGCTTTCTTT	TRBJ1-1	-	TRBD1	14	TRBV9
CASSPETGKDEAFF	TGTGCCAGCAGCCCGGAGACAGGGAAGGATGAAGCTTTCTTT	TRBJ1-1	-	TRBD1	14	TRBV11-2
CAGGTGDSPLHF	TGTGCCGGGGGGACAGGAGACTCACCCCTCCACTTT	TRBJ1-6	-	TRBD1	12	TRBV7-6
CASSLTGNGWQYF	TGTGCCAGCAGCCTCACAGGGAATGGATGGCAGTACTTC	TRBJ2-7	-	-	13	TRBV11-2
CSVEGGAAPYNEQFF	TGCAGCGTTGAAGGCGGGGCAGCCCCCTACAATGAGCAGTTCTTC	TRBJ2-1	-	-	15	TRBV29-1
CASSYTAGKVEKLFF	TGTGCCAGCAGTTACACGGCCGGGAAAGTCGAAAAACTGTTTTTT	TRBJ1-4	-	-	15	TRBV6-5
CASSPPLGGSGSYEQYF	TGTGCCAGCTCACCACCTCTCGGCGGATCTGGCTCCTACGAGCAGTACTTC	TRBJ2-7	-	-	17	TRBV18
CASSVDRNTIYF	TGTGCCAGCAGCGTCGACAGAAACACCATATATTTT	TRBJ1-3	-	-	12	TRBV6-6
CASSPQGFYGYTF	TGTGCCAGTAGTCCGCAGGGGTTCTATGGCTACACCTTC	TRBJ1-2	-	-	13	TRBV19